This T cell receptor beta chain derives from a study of blood T cell repertoires in COVID-19. The data were produced by immunoSEQ multiplex PCR, yet TCRdb's version contains in-frame clones alone and is incomplete. Seen here are a few hundred thousand clones, approximately 89% observed once, and the top ten hold about 1.5%. In terms of age and location, participants ranged from roughly 18 to 90 years and lived in about two dozen US areas. Cohorts were determined from participant-reported clinical history. Germline V CDR1 and CDR2: KGHSH, LQKENI. Between the trimmed V and J ends, which lost 0 bases and 3 bases, there was a span of 12 bases. The CDR3 is 15 residues long.

The chain recombines TRBV18 with TRBJ2-7; TRBD2 is a possible D gene (6 bases). The TCR originated in a man aged 25-45 years who had recovered from COVID-19. The specimen sequenced was PBMCs or T cells enriched from blood (not recorded which). The CDR3 coding sequence is TGTGCCAGCTCACCACCGGAGGGTTTGGGCTACGAGCAGTACTTC. This translates into CASSPPEGLGYEQYF.